The 5 T cell receptor beta chains below all came from one sample that was sequenced in a study of human T cells and chemical hapten exposure. TCRdb re-derived calls from the RACE reads in MiXCR, one entry per CDR3 protein. The sample has under 200,000 distinct CDR3 sequences, 25% to 35% seen once. As for time point: patch test 3, about 24 weeks after DPC sensitization. Specified treatment: therapeutic diphenylcyclopropenone sensitization with weekly scalp DPC. The specimen comprised whole blood, sampled in connection with sensitization to the hapten diphenylcyclopropenone (DPC). The receptors originated from a woman under 30 with alopecia areata. Some clones in this sample may be carry-over from other donors' samples.

Only a few counts were recorded for this clonotype. CDR3 sequence reads: CASSSLGTGNTEAFF. CDR3 DNA sequence: TGCGCCAGCAGCTCCTTAGGGACAGGGAACACTGAAGCTTTCTTT. This chain joins TRBV5-1 and TRBJ1-1, with 8 bases that match TRBD1. Unmatched junction bases numbered 5, after V lost 3 bases and J lost 1 base. CDR3 length: 15 amino acids. Germline assignment: CDR1 SGHRS and CDR2 YFSETQ. The full variable domain, rest sourced from reference TRBV5-1 and TRBJ1-1, is KAGVTQTPRYLIKTRGQQVTLSCSPISGHRSVSWYQQTPGQGLQFLFEYFSETQRNKGNFPGRFSGRQFSNSRSEMNVSTLELGDSALYLCASSSLGTGNTEAFFGQGTRLTVV.

This clonotype was seen a few times. The chain combines TRBV12-3 or TRBV12-4 with TRBJ1-1; D is uncertain. The CDR3 covers 10 residues. V lost 6 bases and J lost 8, with 7 bases in between. DNA for the CDR3: TGTGCCAGCAGCCGATCGGAAGCTTTCTTT. As protein: CASSRSEAFF.

The J gene is TRBJ2-5, the V gene TRBV29-1, with D possibly being TRBD1 (6 bases). The germline gives CDR1 SQVTM, CDR2 ANQGSEA. V was pared by 7 bases and J by 5 bases, with 17 bases between. CDR3 length: 13 residues. CDR3 loop: CSAPGAGAETQYF. In nucleotides, the CDR3 is TGCAGCGCACCTGGGGCAGGGGCTGAGACCCAGTACTTC.

This clonotype was found many times. The V call is TRBV30, the J call TRBJ1-6; D call uncertain. CDR3 length: 15 residues. Germline lookup yields CDR1 GTSNPN and CDR2 SVGIG (reference sequence). V was shortened by 1 base and J by 7 bases, with 14 bases between the two germline ends. CDR3 region: CAWSAGPPRNSPLHF. Here the CDR3 DNA reads TGTGCCTGGAGTGCGGGCCCCCCCCGCAATTCACCCCTCCACTTT. Variable domain in full (rest from reference TRBV30 and TRBJ1-6): SQTIHQWPATLVQPVGSPLSLECTVEGTSNPNLYWYRQAAGRGLQLLFYSVGIGQISSEVPQNLSASRPQDRQFILSSKKLLLSDSGFYLCAWSAGPPRNSPLHFGNGTRLTVT.

The V and J genes are TRBV9 and TRBJ2-5; D not resolved. The CDR3 is 13 residues long. The germline CDR1 and CDR2 sequences are SGDLS and YYNGEE. V shed 1 base and J shed 4 bases, with 8 bases lying between them. As DNA, the CDR3 is TGTGCCAGCAGCGTAAGAAGCGCAGAGACCCAGTACTTC. Translating it yields CASSVRSAETQYF.